These 18 T cell receptor beta chains came from one sample sequenced in a study of shared clonotypes between healthy human individuals. Clones were sequenced by immunoSEQ multiplex PCR, and TCRdb holds only the in-frame ones, with some missing. The table lists some 79,000 clones, around 57% of them singletons. The specimen sequenced was memory CD8+ T cells sorted from blood. Described subset: CD45RO+ cells pooled with CCR7-negative TemRA cells. The receptors shown here come from a man aged 25 to 40 in good health.

The chain has TRBV25-1 and TRBJ2-3; a possible D gene is TRBD1 (6 bases). V shed 7 bases and J shed 5 bases, with 13 bases lying between them. The CDR3 is 13 residues long. From germline, CDR1 is MGHDK and CDR2 SYGVNS. The CDR3 reads CASTKQGQDTQYF. CDR3 bases: TGTGCCAGCACCAAACAGGGACAAGATACGCAGTATTTT.

V gene TRBV5-4 combines with J gene TRBJ2-4; 15 bases align to TRBD2. Germline V gene sequence: CDR1 SGHNT, CDR2 YYREEE (reference sequence). V lost 4 bases, J lost 1 base, and 6 bases stayed unmatched. This CDR3 comprises 18 residues. The CDR3 region is CASSTGLAGGGAKNIQYF. The CDR3 DNA follows: TGTGCCAGCAGCACGGGACTAGCGGGAGGAGGCGCCAAAAACATTCAGTACTTC.

The chain uses TRBV29-1 and TRBJ2-3; 7 positions agree with TRBD1. This CDR3 comprises 14 residues. Germline V CDR1 and CDR2: SQVTM, ANQGSEA. V lost 7 bases to trimming and J lost 0 bases; unmatched junction nucleotides: 7. The CDR3 DNA follows: TGCAGCGCAACCGGACAGGAGAGCACAGATACGCAGTATTTT. Its protein is CSATGQESTDTQYF.

This clone was seen a handful of times. The chain links TRBV4-3 to TRBJ1-2; D possibly corresponds to TRBD1 (5 bases). Germline V gene data show CDR1 as LGHNA and CDR2 as YSLEER. With 9 bases removed from V and 4 bases from J, the gap between germline ends came to 21 bases. This CDR3 has 15 amino acids. The CDR3 reads CASSTELLGAYGYTF. CDR3 DNA sequence: TGCGCCAGTTCGACGGAGCTTCTAGGGGCCTATGGCTACACCTTC.

The chain has TRBV6-4 and TRBJ2-1, with a weak D call TRBD2 (5 bases). Trimming removed 3 bases from V and 9 bases from J, with 9 bases in between. CDR1 MRHNA and CDR2 SNTAGT come from the germline V gene. The CDR3 is 12 amino acids. CDR3 coding DNA: TGTGCCAGCAGTGATCGGGAAGGTGAGCAGTTCTTC. Protein sequence: CASSDREGEQFF.

V is TRBV11-3 and J is TRBJ2-5, with 11 bases lining up with TRBD1. Germline V gene data show CDR1 as SGHNT and CDR2 as YENEEA. The CDR3 is made up of 15 amino acids. After removal of 5 bases from V and 4 bases from J, the junction contained 6 bases not matched to a gene. This CDR3 reads CASSLGQGEIETQYF. DNA for the CDR3: TGTGCCAGCAGCCTGGGACAGGGGGAGATAGAGACCCAGTACTTC.

With regard to this clone: This CDR3 is also generated by other DNA sequences in the sample. The chain couples TRBV7-8 to TRBJ2-5; 10 nucleotides agree with TRBD2. V lost 1 base, J lost 4 bases, and 6 bases stayed unmatched. Germline loops: CDR1 SGHVS, CDR2 FQNEAQ. The CDR3 sequence is 16 residues long. DNA for the CDR3: TGTGCCAGCAGCTTAGGGCTAGCGGGAGTAGGAGAGACCCAGTACTTC. Protein sequence: CASSLGLAGVGETQYF. Combining the CDR3 with reference TRBV7-8 and TRBJ2-5 gives the whole variable domain GAGVSQSPRYKVAKRGQDVALRCDPISGHVSLFWYQQALGQGPEFLTYFQNEAQLDKSGLPSDRFFAERPEGSVSTLKIQRTQQEDSAVYLCASSLGLAGVGETQYFGPGTRLLVL.

The chain couples TRBV13 to TRBJ1-2; the D is unclear. There are 13 residues in the CDR3. V was shortened by 3 bases and J by 7 bases, with 12 bases between the two germline ends. The germline V gene encodes CDR1 PRHDT and CDR2 FYEKMQ (reference sequence). In DNA form, the CDR3 reads TGTGCCAGCAGCTTTGGCCCTTTTCCTGGCTACACCTTC. Translation gives CASSFGPFPGYTF.

This chain links TRBV29-1 with TRBJ2-2, with 8 bases fitting TRBD1. The germline CDR1 and CDR2 sequences are SQVTM and ANQGSEA. The CDR3 consists of 15 residues. V lost 0 bases, J lost 0 bases, and 0 bases stayed unmatched. The CDR3 loop reads CSVEEQGANTGELFF. DNA of the CDR3: TGCAGCGTTGAAGAACAGGGGGCGAACACCGGGGAGCTGTTTTTT.

The chain is built from TRBV7-8 and TRBJ2-1; a weak D match, TRBD2 (6 bases). V was clipped by 2 bases and J by 1 base, with 9 bases between them. Germline lookup yields CDR1 SGHVS and CDR2 FQNEAQ. The CDR3 covers 15 residues. CDR3 residues: CASSLSRESYNEQFF. Written as DNA, the CDR3 is TGTGCCAGCAGCTTATCCCGGGAGTCCTACAATGAGCAGTTCTTC.

The V call is TRBV4-3, the J call TRBJ2-2; D not resolved. This CDR3 is 14 amino acids long. CDR1 and CDR2 (germline): LGHNA, YSLEER. The V end was cut by 0 bases, the J end by 8 bases, with 10 bases between. Here the CDR3 DNA reads TGCGCCAGCAGCCAAGACGGGCGGTCAGGGGAGCTGTTTTTT. Encoded protein: CASSQDGRSGELFF.

The J gene is TRBJ2-7, the V gene TRBV29-1, with D possibly being TRBD2 (5 bases). Deletions cut 4 bases from V and 7 bases from J, with 17 bases between. Germline CDR1 SQVTM, CDR2 ANQGSEA. There are 13 residues in the CDR3. DNA of the CDR3: TGCAGCGTTGGACGCGGGCCAACGGGTGAGCAGTACTTC. Protein: CSVGRGPTGEQYF.

The CDR3 DNA is TGTGCCAGCAGCGTAGCGTTAAGTGCTAAAGAGACCCAGTACTTC. Its protein product is CASSVALSAKETQYF. This rearrangement joins TRBV9 to TRBJ2-5; D gene ambiguous. The CDR3 is 15 residues long. V gave up 0 bases and J gave up 3 bases, with 12 bases separating them. Germline V lookup: CDR1 SGDLS, CDR2 YYNGEE.

The V and J genes are TRBV29-1 and TRBJ1-2; 11 bases are a match to TRBD1. The germline V gene encodes CDR1 SQVTM and CDR2 ANQGSEA. Germline trimming cut 5 bases from V and 3 bases from J; bases unmatched to any gene: 17. The CDR3 covers 18 residues. The CDR3 spells CSVPLQGQGDVSDYGYTF. The CDR3 DNA sequence: TGCAGCGTTCCACTCCAGGGACAGGGGGATGTGTCAGACTATGGCTACACCTTC.

As regards this clone: With only one base between it and a far larger clone, this is likely a read error. This same CDR3 is encoded by further DNA sequences in the sample. The chain combines TRBV6-1 with TRBJ2-7, with 10 bases fitting TRBD2. Germline V gene data show CDR1 as MNHNS and CDR2 as SASEGT. CDR3 length equals 15 residues. The CDR3 here is CASSEGLAGSYEQYF. The CDR3 region has the DNA TGTGCCAGCAGTGAAGGACTAGCGGGCTCCTACGAGCAATACTTC.

The rearrangement links TRBV25-1 to TRBJ2-3; 9 nucleotides match TRBD1. The ends lost 2 bases at V and 3 bases at J; junction bases unmatched: 3. Germline loops: CDR1 MGHDK, CDR2 SYGVNS. The CDR3 loop spans 15 amino acids. DNA for the CDR3: TGTGCCAGCAGTGAACGCGACAGGGGGACAGATACGCAGTATTTT. Translation: CASSERDRGTDTQYF.

The chain carries TRBV9 and TRBJ2-5; 10 bases map to TRBD2. Germline values: CDR1 SGDLS, CDR2 YYNGEE. The CDR3 covers 15 residues. V was clipped by 1 base and J by 4 bases; unmatched bases: 4. CDR3 nucleotides: TGTGCCAGCAGCGTAAGGCTAGCGGGAGTAGAGACCCAGTACTTC. It encodes CASSVRLAGVETQYF.

This chain links TRBV29-1 with TRBJ1-4; the match to TRBD1 covers 9 bases. This CDR3 spans 18 amino acids. The germline CDR1 and CDR2 sequences are SQVTM and ANQGSEA. Here the CDR3 DNA reads TGCAGTGGGAGCGGCCTCCTCGAGACAGGGACAGGGCGAGAAAAACTGTTTTTT. Translated, it gives CSGSGLLETGTGREKLFF.